This T cell receptor beta chain was identified during a study of blood T cell repertoires in COVID-19. The CDR3 runs 14 residues. V was shortened by 1 base and J by 1 base, with 10 bases between the two germline ends. The germline V gene encodes CDR1 GTSNPN and CDR2 SVGIG (reference sequence). Original processing notes: Amplifying reference gene primers gave estimates of nucleated cell counts. The table came from immunoSEQ multiplex PCR; TCRdb's copy has only in-frame clones and leaves some out. V, J and clone size reflect that table, while D and trimming were determined from the DNA. The table lists 50,000 to 70,000 clones, roughly 70% of them singletons. Living in 24 US areas, the participants were between roughly 18 and 89 years of age.

The source of this sequence is a woman aged 55-69 years who had been exposed to COVID-19. The V call is TRBV30, the J call TRBJ1-1; D possibly corresponds to TRBD1 (5 bases). The material sequenced was PBMCs or T cells enriched from blood (not recorded which). CDR3 bases: TGTGCCTGGAGTGGGCTCGGGGGGAACACTGAAGCTTTCTTT. The encoded protein is CAWSGLGGNTEAFF.